What follows are 7 T cell receptor beta chains derived from one specimen sequenced in a study of T cell changes during pregnancy in multiple sclerosis (dated 2019 in TCRdb). Library preparation used the immunoSEQ multiplex PCR assay. Imported from immuneACCESS, the table was reduced by TCRdb to in-frame sequences with V and J called. These copies leave out some clones; in studies compared against another copy, an unresolved V gene accounts for under half, and the cause of the remainder is not known. In all, the sample holds roughly 70,000 clones, and about 92% of those were seen once. The ten largest clones represent less than 3.5% of the sample. The specimen was peripheral blood, collected in the third trimester of pregnancy. The receptor source for this set is a female donor in good health, enrolled as a control in a pregnancy study.

This clone was counted a single time. This chain links TRBV6-5 with TRBJ2-1, with a tentative D call TRBD2 (6 bases). V was cut by 11 bases and J by 6 bases, with 17 bases left in between. The CDR3 totals 13 residues. The V gene's germline CDR1 is MNHEY and CDR2 SVGAGI. The CDR3 here is CAAQPSSANEQFF. The CDR3 DNA sequence: TGTGCCGCCCAACCGTCTAGCGCCAATGAGCAGTTCTTC.

This clone was seen a few times. This sequence joins TRBV19 and TRBJ1-2; 8 bases map to TRBD1. V was pared by 4 bases and J by 3 bases, with 7 bases of the junction left unmatched. Germline CDR1 is LNHDA and CDR2 is SQIVND (reference sequence). CDR3 size: 15 residues. CDR3: CASSTPVTGDYGYTF. The CDR3 coding sequence is TGTGCCAGTAGTACACCCGTGACAGGGGACTATGGCTACACCTTC.

The chain joins TRBV30 to TRBJ1-3; 8 positions match TRBD1. Germline CDR1 and CDR2: GTSNPN and SVGIG (reference sequence). The CDR3 is 16 residues long. The V segment lost 0 bases and the J segment 0 bases; nucleotides outside the gene matches: 4. The CDR3 DNA is TGTGCCTGGAGTGTGGACAGGGCCTACTCTGGAAACACCATATATTTT. Translating it yields CAWSVDRAYSGNTIYF.

The rearrangement uses TRBV5-1 and TRBJ2-1; D is perhaps TRBD2 (7 bases). The CDR3 consists of 19 residues. Looked up from germline, CDR1 is SGHRS and CDR2 is YFSETQ. V was cut by 3 bases and J by 1 base, with 23 bases left in between. CDR3 DNA sequence: TGCGCCAGCAGCTCAGGTCCCGGAGGGGGGGGGTTATCCTACAATGAGCAGTTCTTC. Amino acid sequence: CASSSGPGGGGLSYNEQFF. Drawing the rest from reference TRBV5-1 and TRBJ2-1, the complete variable domain is KAGVTQTPRYLIKTRGQQVTLSCSPISGHRSVSWYQQTPGQGLQFLFEYFSETQRNKGNFPGRFSGRQFSNSRSEMNVSTLELGDSALYLCASSSGPGGGGLSYNEQFFGPGTRLTVL.

V is TRBV6-5 and J is TRBJ2-1, with a weak D call TRBD2 (5 bases). The CDR3 is 16 amino acids. V was shortened by 2 bases and J by 0 bases, with 11 bases between the two germline ends. The germline gives CDR1 MNHEY, CDR2 SVGAGI. Here the CDR3 DNA reads TGTGCCAGCAGTTACATCTCGGGGAACTCCTACAATGAGCAGTTCTTC. Residues: CASSYISGNSYNEQFF.

This chain links TRBV18 with TRBJ2-1; 7 bases agree with TRBD2. Germline assignment: CDR1 KGHSH and CDR2 LQKENI. Trimming removed 4 bases from V and 0 bases from J; junction bases left unmatched: 6. The CDR3 loop spans 16 amino acids. The DNA for the CDR3 is TGTGCCAGCTCACTGGACGGGGGGAGCTCCTACAATGAGCAGTTCTTC. Its protein product is CASSLDGGSSYNEQFF.

The DNA of the CDR3 is TGTGCCACCGGACTTGAGCGTTGGGAGCAGTACTTC. Its translation is CATGLERWEQYF. This chain joins TRBV15 and TRBJ2-7; D possibly corresponds to TRBD2 (5 bases). Looked up from germline, CDR1 is LNHNV and CDR2 is YYDKDF (reference sequence). CDR3 length equals 12 residues. V lost 8 bases and J 7 bases, leaving 15 bases between the germline ends.